Presented here are 32 T cell receptor beta chains from one specimen sequenced in a study of siplizumab effects on memory and regulatory T cells. The repertoire was sequenced with immunoSEQ multiplex PCR; TCRdb's copy has only in-frame clones and lacks some. The sample has some 97,000 clones, around 92% seen once. The sequenced sample consisted of CD4+ T cells sorted from blood. Receptor source: a human donor in good health.

The chain links TRBV5-6 to TRBJ2-2, with 8 nucleotides matching TRBD1. After removal of 0 bases from V and 8 bases from J, the junction contained 3 bases not matched to a gene. The CDR3 is 14 amino acids. Germline V CDR1 and CDR2: SGHDT, YYEEEE. The CDR3 region has the DNA TGTGCCAGCAGCTTGGCCAGGGGGCTGGGGGAGCTGTTTTTT. It is translated as CASSLARGLGELFF.

The chain recombines TRBV5-5 with TRBJ2-7; no reliable D call. V lost 4 bases and J lost 0, with 11 bases in between. There are 14 residues in the CDR3. Germline CDR1 is SGHKS and CDR2 is YYEKEE (reference sequence). The DNA for the CDR3 is TGTGCCAGCAGCCGCCGGGCCGACTCCTACGAGCAGTACTTC. Translation: CASSRRADSYEQYF.

DNA for the CDR3: TGTGCCAGCAGCGGGGACAGGGATTCCTATAATTCACCCCTCCACTTT. Residues: CASSGDRDSYNSPLHF. The chain links TRBV7-9 to TRBJ1-6; TRBD1 matches at 9 bases. Germline CDR1 SEHNR, CDR2 FQNEAQ (reference sequence). Germline trimming cut 5 bases from V and 1 base from J; bases unmatched to any gene: 3. This CDR3 is built from 16 residues.

The chain recombines TRBV7-9 with TRBJ2-1; the D is unclear. The V end lost 2 bases, the J end lost 9 bases, and 5 bases lay between the germline ends. The CDR3 loop spans 11 amino acids. Germline V gives CDR1 SEHNR, CDR2 FQNEAQ (reference sequence). DNA of the CDR3: TGTGCCAGCAGCTTAAAGGGTGAGCAGTTCTTC. This codes for CASSLKGEQFF.

V gene TRBV28 combines with J gene TRBJ2-5; 7 bases are a match to TRBD1. The CDR3 runs 15 residues. Trimming took 1 base from V and 2 from J; bases not matched to a gene: 4. Germline CDR1 reads MDHEN; CDR2 reads SYDVKM. In DNA form, the CDR3 reads TGTGCCAGCAGTTTATCATGGACAGGTCAAGAGACCCAGTACTTC. This gives the protein CASSLSWTGQETQYF.

V usage is TRBV5-1 and J usage is TRBJ2-1; 7 nucleotides line up with TRBD1. Germline V gene sequence: CDR1 SGHRS, CDR2 YFSETQ. The J segment lost 9 bases and the V segment lost 6 bases, leaving 3 bases of the junction unmatched. The CDR3 contains 11 residues. CDR3 coding DNA: TGCGCCAGCACAAACAGGGGTGAGCAGTTCTTC. As protein: CASTNRGEQFF.

V gene TRBV7-3 combines with J gene TRBJ2-2, with D possibly matching TRBD1 (5 bases). The CDR3 is 17 amino acids. CDR1 SGHTA and CDR2 FQGTGA come from the germline V gene. V dropped 0 bases and J dropped 8 bases, with 19 bases sitting between them. CDR3 DNA sequence: TGTGCCAGCAGCTTAACTCCCTCGACAGCTGGAAGGGGGGAGCTGTTTTTT. It is translated as CASSLTPSTAGRGELFF.

This sequence joins TRBV6-5 and TRBJ1-5, with D hard to call. Germline V gene data show CDR1 as MNHEY and CDR2 as SVGAGI. There are 13 residues in the CDR3. With 6 bases removed from V and 6 bases from J, the gap between germline ends came to 12 bases. CDR3 nucleotide sequence: TGTGCCAGCAGGCGTGAGGGTAGTCAGCCCCAGCATTTT. Translated, it gives CASRREGSQPQHF.

The chain uses TRBV7-3 and TRBJ1-1; D not resolved. The CDR3 is 13 amino acids. Looked up from germline, CDR1 is SGHTA and CDR2 is FQGTGA. Trimming removed 6 bases at V and 2 bases at J, with 10 bases between. The CDR3 DNA follows: TGTGCCAGCAGTTCAGAGATTAACACTGAAGCTTTCTTT. As protein: CASSSEINTEAFF.

This chain links TRBV4-1 with TRBJ2-7; D remains ambiguous. V lost 1 base, J lost 1 base, and 14 bases lay in between. The CDR3 runs 16 residues. In germline, CDR1 is MGHRA, CDR2 YSYEKL. The CDR3 DNA reads TGCGCCAGCAGCCAAGCTATTTGGGGAAGTTCCTACGAGCAGTACTTC. This codes for CASSQAIWGSSYEQYF.

The chain joins TRBV5-1 to TRBJ2-7; D may be TRBD1 or TRBD2 (7 bases each). The CDR3 is made up of 16 amino acids. CDR1 and CDR2 (germline): SGHRS, YFSETQ. V lost 5 bases and J 0 bases, leaving 18 bases between the germline ends. CDR3 sequence (DNA): TGCGCCAGCAGGGCGGGGGCAGGGGGGTCCTCCTACGAGCAGTACTTC. Protein product: CASRAGAGGSSYEQYF.

The chain employs TRBV19 and TRBJ2-4; no clear D gene. V was clipped by 4 bases and J by 0 bases, with 7 bases between them. Germline V CDR1 and CDR2: LNHDA, SQIVND (reference sequence). The CDR3 is 14 residues long. DNA of the CDR3: TGTGCCAGTAGTACCGAAATAGCCAAAAACATTCAGTACTTC. This encodes CASSTEIAKNIQYF.

The V and J genes are TRBV6-6 and TRBJ1-2, with 7 nucleotides matching TRBD1. CDR1 and CDR2 from the germline V gene are MNHNY and SVGAGI (reference sequence). Trimming cost V 4 bases and J 8 bases; bases outside gene matches: 7. The CDR3 length is 13 residues. The CDR3 reads CASSLQGTGGYTF. The CDR3 DNA is TGTGCCAGCAGTTTACAGGGGACCGGGGGCTACACCTTC.

V gene TRBV30 combines with J gene TRBJ2-1, with 9 nucleotides matching TRBD2. J gave up 6 bases and V 3 bases, and 3 bases lay outside the gene matches. The CDR3 is 13 residues long. Germline V gene sequence: CDR1 GTSNPN, CDR2 SVGIG (reference sequence). CDR3 bases: TGTGCCTGGAGGCTAGCGGGGACCAATGAGCAGTTCTTC. Its protein product is CAWRLAGTNEQFF.

The chain joins TRBV11-2 to TRBJ1-4; TRBD1 matches at 7 bases. This CDR3 region has 15 residues. CDR1 is SGHAT and CDR2 is FQNNGV in the germline V gene. V was pared by 3 bases and J by 8 bases, with 9 bases of the junction left unmatched. This CDR3 reads CASSLQGTVREKLFF. Here the CDR3 DNA reads TGTGCCAGCAGCTTGCAAGGGACAGTAAGGGAAAAACTGTTTTTT.

The gene calls are TRBV9 and TRBJ2-1; 12 nucleotides line up with TRBD1. Germline CDR1 and CDR2: SGDLS and YYNGEE. This CDR3 is 16 amino acids long. The ends lost 3 bases at V and 8 bases at J; junction bases unmatched: 9. CDR3 in DNA: TGTGCCAGCAGCGCAAGGGGGGACAGGGGGCCCGATGAGCAGTTCTTC. This translates into CASSARGDRGPDEQFF.

This clone appeared a few times. CDR3 protein: CASSQEGTSGANEQFF. The CDR3, as DNA: TGTGCCAGCAGCCAAGAAGGGACTAGCGGGGCCAATGAGCAGTTCTTC. This sequence joins TRBV4-2 and TRBJ2-1, with 13 bases lining up with TRBD2. Trimming removed 0 bases from V and 6 bases from J; junction bases left unmatched: 2. The CDR3 runs to 16 residues. In germline, CDR1 is LGHNA, CDR2 YNFKEQ.

This clone was found once. The gene calls are TRBV7-2 and TRBJ2-7, with 7 bases aligning to TRBD1. From germline, CDR1 is SGHTA and CDR2 FQGNSA. The CDR3 runs to 15 residues. V shed 5 bases, J shed 0 bases, and the junction held 7 bases outside the gene matches. The CDR3 region is CASSLQTGNSYEQYF. CDR3 DNA: TGTGCCAGCAGCCTACAGACAGGGAACTCCTACGAGCAGTACTTC.

This clone was counted a single time. V gene TRBV11-2 combines with J gene TRBJ1-6; D possibly corresponds to TRBD1 (6 bases). The germline CDR1 and CDR2 sequences are SGHAT and FQNNGV. The V end lost 2 bases, the J end lost 8 bases, and 16 bases lay between the germline ends. This CDR3 has 16 amino acids. CDR3 DNA: TGTGCCAGCAGCTTAATTGCCGGGACACGGGATTCACCCCTCCACTTT. Its translation is CASSLIAGTRDSPLHF.

This chain links TRBV28 with TRBJ1-6; D might be TRBD1 (5 bases). CDR1 MDHEN and CDR2 SYDVKM come from the germline V gene. This CDR3 is 14 amino acids long. Trimming shortened V by 3 bases and J by 7 bases, and 10 bases separated the two germline ends. The CDR3 DNA sequence: TGTGCCAGCAGTTTTGTGACAGAGAATTCACCCCTCCACTTT. Protein: CASSFVTENSPLHF.

The chain joins TRBV7-3 to TRBJ2-1, with a weak D call TRBD2 (5 bases). CDR3 size: 15 residues. Germline values: CDR1 SGHTA, CDR2 FQGTGA. V lost 2 bases, J lost 0 bases, and 8 bases lay in between. This CDR3 is CASSLVGSSYNEQFF. The CDR3 DNA is TGTGCCAGCAGCTTAGTGGGGAGCTCCTACAATGAGCAGTTCTTC.

This chain links TRBV25-1 with TRBJ1-4; no definite D call. V lost 6 bases to trimming and J lost 3 bases, with 11 bases between them. Germline values: CDR1 MGHDK, CDR2 SYGVNS. This CDR3 region has 14 residues. Written as DNA, the CDR3 is TGTGCCAGCAGAGGAAGGGTGGCTAATGAAAAACTGTTTTTT. Amino acids: CASRGRVANEKLFF.

V usage is TRBV5-1 and J usage is TRBJ1-1; 9 bases are a match to TRBD1. CDR1 SGHRS and CDR2 YFSETQ come from the germline V gene. V lost 4 bases and J lost 3; bases outside the gene matches: 4. The CDR3 is made up of 14 amino acids. The CDR3 DNA reads TGCGCCAGCAGCGGAAGGACAGGGGACACTGAAGCTTTCTTT. It is translated as CASSGRTGDTEAFF. The entire variable domain, with the rest obtained from reference TRBV5-1 and TRBJ1-1, is as follows: KAGVTQTPRYLIKTRGQQVTLSCSPISGHRSVSWYQQTPGQGLQFLFEYFSETQRNKGNFPGRFSGRQFSNSRSEMNVSTLELGDSALYLCASSGRTGDTEAFFGQGTRLTVV.

The chain is built from TRBV5-4 and TRBJ2-1; D is possibly TRBD2 (7 bases). V was shortened by 1 base and J by 0 bases, with 11 bases between the two germline ends. Looked up from germline, CDR1 is SGHNT and CDR2 is YYREEE (reference sequence). The CDR3 contains 16 residues. CDR3 sequence: CASSLSGGASYNEQFF. In DNA form, the CDR3 reads TGTGCCAGCAGCTTGAGTGGGGGGGCCTCCTACAATGAGCAGTTCTTC. The variable domain in full, with the rest retrieved from reference TRBV5-4 and TRBJ2-1, is ETGVTQSPTHLIKTRGQQVTLRCSSQSGHNTVSWYQQALGQGPQFIFQYYREEENGRGNFPPRFSGLQFPNYSSELNVNALELDDSALYLCASSLSGGASYNEQFFGPGTRLTVL.

The chain couples TRBV27 to TRBJ1-2; 7 bases match TRBD1. Germline-derived CDR1 and CDR2 are MNHEY and SMNVEV (reference sequence). V shed 7 bases, J shed 0 bases, and the junction held 11 bases outside the gene matches. This CDR3 has 16 amino acids. In DNA, the CDR3 is TGTGCCAGCACTCCCAGACGAGGGGGCGCTAACTATGGCTACACCTTC. Translating gives CASTPRRGGANYGYTF.

This clone has just one count. The chain recombines TRBV7-2 with TRBJ2-1; 9 positions agree with TRBD2. After removal of 6 bases from V and 4 bases from J, the junction contained 13 bases not matched to a gene. Per the germline V gene, CDR1 is SGHTA and CDR2 is FQGNSA. The CDR3 consists of 17 residues. The CDR3 coding sequence is TGTGCCAGCAGACTTGCCTGGGGGACTAGCTCATACAATGAGCAGTTCTTC. Its protein product is CASRLAWGTSSYNEQFF.

V is TRBV5-8 and J is TRBJ2-1; no clear D gene. The CDR3 sequence is 16 residues long. Germline values: CDR1 SGHTS, CDR2 YDEGEE. V shed 0 bases and J shed 0 bases, with 10 bases lying between them. The CDR3 sequence is CASSLEDRFSYNEQFF. As DNA, the CDR3 is TGTGCCAGCAGCTTGGAGGATAGGTTCTCCTACAATGAGCAGTTCTTC.

V is TRBV5-1 and J is TRBJ2-7; the D is unclear. V was shortened by 0 bases and J by 2 bases, with 9 bases between the two germline ends. CDR3 size: 14 residues. Germline CDR1 and CDR2: SGHRS and YFSETQ. The CDR3 DNA follows: TGCGCCAGCAGCTTGGGAGACAATCCCTACGAGCAGTACTTC. It yields the protein CASSLGDNPYEQYF.

The chain couples TRBV29-1 to TRBJ2-5; 7 positions agree with TRBD1. The CDR3 is 12 residues long. The junction had 0 bases not matched to a gene; V was cut back by 4 bases and J by 1 base. Germline values: CDR1 SQVTM, CDR2 ANQGSEA. The CDR3 nucleotides read TGCAGCGTTGGGACAGGCCAAGAGACCCAGTACTTC. Translating it yields CSVGTGQETQYF.

The chain has TRBV6-5 and TRBJ2-7; no definite D call. The CDR3 contains 14 residues. Trimming pared 0 bases from V and 3 bases from J, leaving 9 bases between. CDR1 MNHEY and CDR2 SVGAGI come from the germline V gene. In DNA, the CDR3 is TGTGCCAGCAGTTACTCTCACGGAATCTACGAGCAGTACTTC. It yields the protein CASSYSHGIYEQYF.

V is TRBV28 and J is TRBJ1-2; 8 bases are shared with TRBD1. CDR3 length: 13 residues. V lost 5 bases, J lost 5 bases, and 4 bases stayed unmatched. In germline, CDR1 is MDHEN, CDR2 SYDVKM. The DNA for the CDR3 is TGTGCCAGCAGTACCGGACAGGGTTATGGCTACACCTTC. This translates into CASSTGQGYGYTF.

CDR3 region: CASSLSQANEKLFF. For the CDR3, the DNA is TGTGCCAGCAGCTTATCCCAGGCTAATGAAAAACTGTTTTTT. V gene TRBV7-2 combines with J gene TRBJ1-4; no reliable D call. Germline V gene lookup returns CDR1 SGHTA and CDR2 FQGNSA. This CDR3 is built from 14 residues. V dropped 2 bases and J dropped 3 bases, with 7 bases sitting between them. The full variable domain, in which reference TRBV7-2 and TRBJ1-4 provide the parts outside the CDR3, is GAGVSQSPSNKVTEKGKDVELRCDPISGHTALYWYRQSLGQGLEFLIYFQGNSAPDKSGLPSDRFSAERTGGSVSTLTIQRTQQEDSAVYLCASSLSQANEKLFFGSGTQLSVL.